The sequence of this T cell receptor beta chain was determined in a study of T cells in Graves' hyperthyroidism and ophthalmopathy. Authors of the study amplified TCR beta CDR3 regions from RNA transcripts. First-round RT-PCR with HTBI primers amplified the TCR CDR3 region. TCRdb ran MiXCR on the multiplex PCR reads and lists one entry per CDR3 protein. The sample contains around 500,000 distinct CDR3 sequences, approximately 15% of which appear only once. This clonotype came up many times. Its antigen remains unknown. PBMCs were sourced from around 10 ml fresh peripheral blood. The CDR3 loop spans 15 amino acids. Germline CDR1 is MGHRA and CDR2 is YSYEKL. V was pared by 4 bases and J by 9 bases, with 7 bases of the junction left unmatched. General study findings and limits: Stable hyperthyroidism was told apart from ophthalmopathy by a model built on 13 V-J features.

The chain links TRBV4-1 to TRBJ2-7; TRBD2 matches at 15 bases. The material sequenced was blood. This receptor was obtained from a woman aged 18-30 years with Graves' hyperthyroidism. The CDR3 region has the DNA TGCGCCAGCAGCCCCGGGACTAGCGGGAGGATTGTGCAGTACTTC. Its translation: CASSPGTSGRIVQYF.